Sequencing of this TCR beta chain was carried out in a study of blood T cells in healthy people across ages. Total RNA extraction produced at least 6 micrograms (per sample) for the study. The CDR3 is made up of 14 amino acids. Trimming pared 3 bases from V and 4 bases from J, leaving 13 bases between. The germline CDR1 and CDR2 sequences are SGDLS and YYNGEE. Using a J-beta primer mix together with a sample-barcoded 5' primer, a second PCR was run for roughly 7 to 12 cycles. One entry per CDR3 protein, called by TCRdb with MiXCR from the 5' RACE reads. Counted here are approximately 800,000 distinct CDR3 sequences, 35% to 40% occurring once; the ten biggest clones make up approximately 12%. This clonotype was seen only a few times.

This clonotype was sampled from a man younger than 30 in good health. This rearrangement joins TRBV9 to TRBJ1-1, with D possibly being TRBD1 (5 bases). Material: blood. CDR3 loop: CASSGGFRGTEAFF. The DNA of the CDR3 is TGTGCCAGCAGCGGTGGTTTTAGGGGCACTGAAGCTTTCTTT.